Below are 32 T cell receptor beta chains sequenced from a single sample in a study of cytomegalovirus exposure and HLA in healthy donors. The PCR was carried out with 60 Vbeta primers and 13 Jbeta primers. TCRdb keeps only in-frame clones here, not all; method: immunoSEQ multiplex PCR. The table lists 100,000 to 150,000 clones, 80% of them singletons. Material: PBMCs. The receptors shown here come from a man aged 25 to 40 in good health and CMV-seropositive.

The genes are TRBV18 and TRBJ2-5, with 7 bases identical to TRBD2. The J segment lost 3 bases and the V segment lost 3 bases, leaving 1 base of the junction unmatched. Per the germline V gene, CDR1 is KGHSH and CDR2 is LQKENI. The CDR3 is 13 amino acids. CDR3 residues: CASSPGLEETQYF. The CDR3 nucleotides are TGTGCCAGCTCACCCGGACTAGAAGAGACCCAGTACTTC.

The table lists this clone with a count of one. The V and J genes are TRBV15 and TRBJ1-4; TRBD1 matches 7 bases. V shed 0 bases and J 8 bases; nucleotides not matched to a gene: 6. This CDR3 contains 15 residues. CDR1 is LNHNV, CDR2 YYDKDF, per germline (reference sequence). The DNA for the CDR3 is TGTGCCACCAGCAGAGATGCAGGGGGTGAGGAAAAACTGTTTTTT. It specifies CATSRDAGGEEKLFF.

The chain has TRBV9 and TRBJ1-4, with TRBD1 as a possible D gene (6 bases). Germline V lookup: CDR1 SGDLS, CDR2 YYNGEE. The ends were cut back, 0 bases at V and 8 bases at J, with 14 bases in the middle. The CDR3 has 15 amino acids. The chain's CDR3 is CASSVERGRGEKLFF. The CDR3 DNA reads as TGTGCCAGCAGCGTAGAACGAGGGAGGGGGGAAAAACTGTTTTTT.

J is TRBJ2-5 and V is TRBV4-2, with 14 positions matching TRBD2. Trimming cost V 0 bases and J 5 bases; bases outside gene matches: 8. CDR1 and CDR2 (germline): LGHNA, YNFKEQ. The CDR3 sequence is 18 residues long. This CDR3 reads CASSQDRTSGGRRETQYF. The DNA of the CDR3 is TGTGCCAGCAGCCAAGATCGGACTAGCGGGGGGAGGCGGGAGACCCAGTACTTC.

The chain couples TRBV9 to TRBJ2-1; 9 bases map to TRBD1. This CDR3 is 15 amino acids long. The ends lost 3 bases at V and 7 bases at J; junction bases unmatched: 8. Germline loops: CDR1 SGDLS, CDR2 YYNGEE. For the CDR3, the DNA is TGTGCCAGCAGCGCCTCCGGGACAGGGACAAATGAGCAGTTCTTC. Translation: CASSASGTGTNEQFF.

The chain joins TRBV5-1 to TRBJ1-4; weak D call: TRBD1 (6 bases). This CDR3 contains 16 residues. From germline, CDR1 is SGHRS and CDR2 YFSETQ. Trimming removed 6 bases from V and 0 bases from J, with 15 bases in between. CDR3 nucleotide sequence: TGCGCCAGCACCAGTGGAGCAGGGGCAACTAATGAAAAACTGTTTTTT. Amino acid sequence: CASTSGAGATNEKLFF.

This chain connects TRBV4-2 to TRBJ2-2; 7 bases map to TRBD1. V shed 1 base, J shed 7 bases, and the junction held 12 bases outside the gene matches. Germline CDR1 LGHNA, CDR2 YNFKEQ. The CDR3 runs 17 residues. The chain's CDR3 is CASSQGRQGQDIGELFF. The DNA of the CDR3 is TGTGCCAGCAGCCAAGGACGACAGGGCCAGGACATCGGGGAGCTGTTTTTT.

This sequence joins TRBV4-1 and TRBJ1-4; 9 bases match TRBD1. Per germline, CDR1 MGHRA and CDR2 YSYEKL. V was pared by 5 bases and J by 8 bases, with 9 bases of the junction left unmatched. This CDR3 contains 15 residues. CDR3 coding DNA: TGCGCCAGCAGCTTCCCGGACAGGGGAGGGGAAAAACTGTTTTTT. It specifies CASSFPDRGGEKLFF.

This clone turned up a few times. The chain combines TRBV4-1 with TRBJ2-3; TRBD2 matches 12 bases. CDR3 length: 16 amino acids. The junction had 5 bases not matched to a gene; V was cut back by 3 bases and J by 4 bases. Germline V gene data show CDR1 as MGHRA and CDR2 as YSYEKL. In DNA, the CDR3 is TGCGCCAGCAGCCAGACACTAGCGGGGGGCGCAGATACGCAGTATTTT. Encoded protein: CASSQTLAGGADTQYF.

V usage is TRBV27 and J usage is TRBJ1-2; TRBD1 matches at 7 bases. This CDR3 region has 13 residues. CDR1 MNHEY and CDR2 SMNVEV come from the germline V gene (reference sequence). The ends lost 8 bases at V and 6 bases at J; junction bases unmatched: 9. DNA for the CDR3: TGTGCCAGCTCCCTAGACAGGGCGGATGGCTACACCTTC. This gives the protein CASSLDRADGYTF.

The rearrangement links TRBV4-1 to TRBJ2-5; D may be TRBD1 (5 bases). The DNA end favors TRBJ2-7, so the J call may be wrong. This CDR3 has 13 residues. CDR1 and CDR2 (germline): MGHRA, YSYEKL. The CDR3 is CASSLFGALEQYF. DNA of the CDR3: TGCGCCAGCAGCCTATTTGGGGCTCTCGAGCAGTACTTC.

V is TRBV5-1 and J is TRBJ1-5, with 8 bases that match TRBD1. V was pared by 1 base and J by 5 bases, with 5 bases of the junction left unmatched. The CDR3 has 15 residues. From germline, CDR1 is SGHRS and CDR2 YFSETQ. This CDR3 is CASSLSTGEDQPQHF. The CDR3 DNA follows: TGCGCCAGCAGCTTGTCGACAGGGGAAGATCAGCCCCAGCATTTT.

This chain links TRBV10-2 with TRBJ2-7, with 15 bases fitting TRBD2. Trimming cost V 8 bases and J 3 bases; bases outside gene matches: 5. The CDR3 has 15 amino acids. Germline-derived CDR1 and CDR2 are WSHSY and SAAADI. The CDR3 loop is CASRGLAGGNYEQYF. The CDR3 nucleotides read TGCGCCAGCCGGGGACTAGCGGGGGGCAACTACGAGCAGTACTTC.

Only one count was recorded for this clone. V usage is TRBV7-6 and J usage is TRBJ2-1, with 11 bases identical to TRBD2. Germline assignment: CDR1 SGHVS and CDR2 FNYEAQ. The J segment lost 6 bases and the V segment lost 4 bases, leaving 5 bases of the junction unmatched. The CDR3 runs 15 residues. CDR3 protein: CASSSYSGGGNEQFF. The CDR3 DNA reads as TGTGCCAGCAGCTCCTATAGCGGGGGGGGCAATGAGCAGTTCTTC.

CDR3 sequence: CASSSQLAGSPMNTEAFF. CDR3 nucleotide sequence: TGCGCCAGCAGCTCCCAACTGGCAGGTTCTCCCATGAACACTGAAGCTTTCTTT. V and J are TRBV5-1 and TRBJ1-1; D gene ambiguous. V lost 3 bases and J 0 bases, leaving 21 bases between the germline ends. CDR3 size: 18 residues. Per germline, CDR1 SGHRS and CDR2 YFSETQ.

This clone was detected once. Here the CDR3 DNA reads TGTGCCAGCAGCTCGAGGGGGGGGCCTAACTACAATGAGCAGTTCTTC. It specifies CASSSRGGPNYNEQFF. The rearrangement links TRBV13 to TRBJ2-1; possible D gene TRBD2, 7 bases. The V end was cut by 4 bases, the J end by 3 bases, with 16 bases between. Per the germline V gene, CDR1 is PRHDT and CDR2 is FYEKMQ (reference sequence). The CDR3 sequence is 16 residues long. The full variable domain, its missing parts supplied by reference TRBV13 and TRBJ2-1, is AAGVIQSPRHLIKEKRETATLKCYPIPRHDTVYWYQQGPGQDPQFLISFYEKMQSDKGSIPDRFSAQQFSDYHSELNMSSLELGDSALYFCASSSRGGPNYNEQFFGPGTRLTVL.

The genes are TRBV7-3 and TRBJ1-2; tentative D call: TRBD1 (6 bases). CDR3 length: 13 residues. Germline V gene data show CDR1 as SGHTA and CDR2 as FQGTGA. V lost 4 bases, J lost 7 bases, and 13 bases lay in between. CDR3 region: CASSSGQNGGYTF. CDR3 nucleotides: TGTGCCAGCAGCTCCGGACAGAACGGTGGCTACACCTTC.

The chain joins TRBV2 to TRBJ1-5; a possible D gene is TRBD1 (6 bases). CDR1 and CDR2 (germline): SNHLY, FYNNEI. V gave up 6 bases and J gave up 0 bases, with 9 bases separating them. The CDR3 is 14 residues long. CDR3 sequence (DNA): TGTGCCAGCAGAAGGACAGATAGCAATCAGCCCCAGCATTTT. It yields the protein CASRRTDSNQPQHF.

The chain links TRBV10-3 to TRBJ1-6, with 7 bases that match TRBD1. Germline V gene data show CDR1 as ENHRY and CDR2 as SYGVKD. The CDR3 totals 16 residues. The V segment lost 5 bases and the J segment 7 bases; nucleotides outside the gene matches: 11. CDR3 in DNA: TGTGCCATCAGTAACCATAGACAGGGTAACAATTCACCCCTCCACTTT. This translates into CAISNHRQGNNSPLHF.

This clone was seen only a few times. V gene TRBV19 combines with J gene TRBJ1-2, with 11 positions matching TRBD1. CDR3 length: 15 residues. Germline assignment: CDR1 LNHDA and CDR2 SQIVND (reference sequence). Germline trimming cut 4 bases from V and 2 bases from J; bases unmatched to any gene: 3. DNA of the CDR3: TGTGCCAGTAGTAGCCGGGACAGGGGGAACTATGGCTACACCTTC. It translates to CASSSRDRGNYGYTF.

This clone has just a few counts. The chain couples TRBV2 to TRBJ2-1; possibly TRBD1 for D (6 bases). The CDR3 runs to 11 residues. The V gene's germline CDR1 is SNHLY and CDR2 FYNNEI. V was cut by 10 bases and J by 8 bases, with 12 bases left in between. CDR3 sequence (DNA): TGTGCCATCTCTAGACAGGATGAGCAGTTCTTC. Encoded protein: CAISRQDEQFF.

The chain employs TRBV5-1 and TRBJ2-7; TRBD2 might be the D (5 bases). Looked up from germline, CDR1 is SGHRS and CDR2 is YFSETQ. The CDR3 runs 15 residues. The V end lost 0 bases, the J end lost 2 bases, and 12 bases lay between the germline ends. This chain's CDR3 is CASSLGRTETYEQYF. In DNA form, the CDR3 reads TGCGCCAGCAGCTTGGGACGGACTGAAACCTACGAGCAGTACTTC.

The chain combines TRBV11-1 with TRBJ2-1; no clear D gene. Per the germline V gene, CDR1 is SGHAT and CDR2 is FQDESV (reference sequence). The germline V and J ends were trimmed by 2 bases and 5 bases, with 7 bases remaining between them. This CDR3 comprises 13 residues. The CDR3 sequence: CASSLSLDNEQFF. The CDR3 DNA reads TGTGCCAGCAGCTTAAGTTTAGACAATGAGCAGTTCTTC.

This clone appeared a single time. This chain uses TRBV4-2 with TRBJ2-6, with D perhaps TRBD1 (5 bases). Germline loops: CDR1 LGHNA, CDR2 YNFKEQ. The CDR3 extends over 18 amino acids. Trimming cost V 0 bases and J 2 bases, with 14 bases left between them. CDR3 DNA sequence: TGTGCCAGCAGCCAAGACGTTTTTCTGGACACTGGGGCCAACGTCCTGACTTTC. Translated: CASSQDVFLDTGANVLTF.

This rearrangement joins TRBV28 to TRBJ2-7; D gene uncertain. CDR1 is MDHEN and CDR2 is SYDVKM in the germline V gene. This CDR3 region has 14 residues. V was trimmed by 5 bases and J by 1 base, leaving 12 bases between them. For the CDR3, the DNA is TGTGCCAGCAGTGCTAACGGAGAGTCCTACGAGCAGTACTTC. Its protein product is CASSANGESYEQYF.

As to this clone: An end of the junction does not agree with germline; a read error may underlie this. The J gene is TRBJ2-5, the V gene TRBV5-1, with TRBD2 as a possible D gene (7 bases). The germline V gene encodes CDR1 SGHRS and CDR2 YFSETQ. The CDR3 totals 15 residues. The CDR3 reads CASSFWGGTQGTQYF. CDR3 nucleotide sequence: TGCGCCAGCAGCTTTTGGGGGGGCACCCAAGGGACCCAGTACTTC.

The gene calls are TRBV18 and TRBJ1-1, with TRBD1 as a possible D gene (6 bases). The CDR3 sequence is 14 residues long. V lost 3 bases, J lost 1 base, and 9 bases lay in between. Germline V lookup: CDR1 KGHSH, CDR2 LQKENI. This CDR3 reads CASSPRTENTEAFF. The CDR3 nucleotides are TGTGCCAGCTCACCCAGGACAGAGAACACTGAAGCTTTCTTT.

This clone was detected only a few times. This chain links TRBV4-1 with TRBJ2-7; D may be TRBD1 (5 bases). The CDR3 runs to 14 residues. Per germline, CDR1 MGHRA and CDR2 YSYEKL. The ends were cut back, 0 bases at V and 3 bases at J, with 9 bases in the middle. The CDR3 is CASSQEAGYYEQYF. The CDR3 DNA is TGCGCCAGCAGCCAAGAAGCAGGGTACTACGAGCAGTACTTC.

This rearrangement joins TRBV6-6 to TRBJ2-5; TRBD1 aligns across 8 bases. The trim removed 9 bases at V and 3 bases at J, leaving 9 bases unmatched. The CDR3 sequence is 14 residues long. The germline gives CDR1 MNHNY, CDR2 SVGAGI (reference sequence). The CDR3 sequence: CASGAPGQEETQYF. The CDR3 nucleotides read TGTGCCAGTGGCGCCCCGGGACAGGAAGAGACCCAGTACTTC.

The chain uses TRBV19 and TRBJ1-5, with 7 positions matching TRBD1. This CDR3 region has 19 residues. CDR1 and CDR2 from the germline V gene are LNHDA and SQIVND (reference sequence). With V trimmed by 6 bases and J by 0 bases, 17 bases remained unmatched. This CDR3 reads CASSDRVQGPAHSNQPQHF. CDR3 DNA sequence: TGTGCCAGTAGCGACAGGGTTCAGGGCCCAGCACATAGCAATCAGCCCCAGCATTTT.

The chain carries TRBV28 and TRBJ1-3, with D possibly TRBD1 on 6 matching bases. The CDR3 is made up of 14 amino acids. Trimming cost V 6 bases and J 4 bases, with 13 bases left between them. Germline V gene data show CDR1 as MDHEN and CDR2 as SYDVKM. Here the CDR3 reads CASSTQGLGNTIYF. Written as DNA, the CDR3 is TGTGCCAGCAGCACCCAGGGGTTAGGAAACACCATATATTTT.

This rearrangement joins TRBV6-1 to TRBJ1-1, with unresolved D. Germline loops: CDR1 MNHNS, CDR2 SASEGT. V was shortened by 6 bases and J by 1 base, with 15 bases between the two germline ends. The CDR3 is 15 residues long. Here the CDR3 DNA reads TGTGCCAGCAGGAGGGCAGTAATGAAGAACACTGAAGCTTTCTTT. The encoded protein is CASRRAVMKNTEAFF.